These T cell receptor beta chains were read from a single sample in a study of identical twins. MiXCR, applied by TCRdb to the 5' RACE reads, yields one record per CDR3 protein. There are about 1.7 million distinct CDR3 sequences in the sample; about 30% occur only once, and approximately 0.25% lies in the top ten. The sample consisted of cord blood. The receptor source for this set is a newborn girl in good health. CDR3s include the opening cysteine and the closing phenylalanine or tryptophan. Fields, in order: J gene, D gene, V gene, clone size, CDR3 length, CDR3 protein, CDR3 DNA. The D gene is left open where the match is weak. Only some rows state a clone size, as once, few, many or a class for expanded clones.

>TRBJ2-7|TRBD2|TRBV7-2|NA|15
CASGLGRGALYEQYF
TGTGCCAGCGGCTTAGGGCGGGGGGCACTTTACGAGCAGTACTTC
>TRBJ1-5|NA|TRBV28|NA|17
CASSFSPFWGSNQPQHF
TGTGCCAGCAGTTTTTCCCCCTTTTGGGGGAGCAATCAGCCCCAGCATTTT
>TRBJ2-7|NA|TRBV5-1|NA|13
CASSWNRYYEQYF
TGCGCCAGCAGCTGGAACAGGTATTACGAGCAGTACTTC
>TRBJ2-1|TRBD2|TRBV27|NA|15
CASRDSGRMNYHQFF
TGTGCCAGCAGGGATAGCGGGAGGATGAACTACCACCAGTTCTTC
>TRBJ1-6|NA|TRBV6-1|few|14
CASSGGQLLSPLHF
TGTGCCAGCAGTGGGGGACAACTTCTCTCACCCCTCCACTTT
>TRBJ2-1|NA|TRBV28|few|15
CVSRSGAVSYNEQFF
TGTGTCAGCAGGAGCGGAGCCGTCTCCTACAATGAGCAGTTCTTC
>TRBJ1-1|NA|TRBV12-3/TRBV12-4|few|14
CASIAGVLNTEAFF
TGTGCCAGCATCGCAGGGGTTTTGAACACTGAAGCTTTCTTT
>TRBJ2-1|TRBD2|TRBV7-2|few|20
CASSPLWTSGSSRSYNEQFF
TGTGCCAGCAGCCCACTATGGACTAGCGGGAGCTCTAGGTCCTACAATGAGCAGTTCTTC
>TRBJ2-7|NA|TRBV7-9|NA|14
CASRSFGPYNEQYF
TGTGCCAGCCGCTCTTTTGGACCGTACAATGAGCAGTACTTC
>TRBJ2-1|TRBD1|TRBV11-2|few|16
CASSLRGTGIGNEQFF
TGTGCCAGCAGCTTACGGGGGACAGGGATCGGCAATGAGCAGTTCTTC
>TRBJ2-1|TRBD2|TRBV2|NA|17
CASSVTSGGYSYNEQFF
TGTGCCAGCAGTGTGACTAGCGGGGGCTATTCCTACAATGAGCAGTTCTTC
>TRBJ2-3|NA|TRBV5-1|many|13
CASGASGTDTQYF
TGCGCCAGCGGGGCTAGCGGCACAGATACGCAGTATTTT
>TRBJ1-5|NA|TRBV21-1|NA|16
CASSPGGQGINQPQHF
TGTGCCAGCAGCCCGGGGGGACAGGGGATCAATCAGCCCCAGCATTTT
>TRBJ2-5|TRBD2|TRBV27|many|17
CASSLTRLAAPQETQYF
TGTGCCAGCAGTTTAACACGACTAGCGGCTCCACAAGAGACCCAGTACTTC
>TRBJ2-3|NA|TRBV5-1|NA|15
CASSLLPYNTDTQYF
TGCGCCAGCAGCTTGCTTCCTTACAACACAGATACGCAGTATTTT
>TRBJ2-5|TRBD2|TRBV20-1|many|16
CSARDPRTSGKETQYF
TGCAGTGCTAGAGATCCCAGGACTAGCGGGAAAGAGACCCAGTACTTC